This T cell receptor (beta chain) was found in a study of T cell responses to AZD1222 COVID-19 vaccine. From germline, CDR1 is MNHEY and CDR2 SMNVEV (reference sequence). V lost 4 bases, J lost 8 bases, and 6 bases lay in between. The CDR3 sequence is 11 residues long. Some clones are missing from TCRdb's copy, which holds only in-frame ones; the method was immunoSEQ multiplex PCR. In the table there are about 180,000 clones, roughly nine tenths of which are singletons. Study results and caveats: Every sample of the repertoires postdated the peak T cell response.

As to this clone: The antigen is unknown.

The source material was peripheral blood, sampled on day 0 of AZD1222 vaccination. The clonotype was recovered from an adult in good health. The chain recombines TRBV27 with TRBJ2-1; D is perhaps TRBD2 (5 bases). The CDR3 bases are TGTGCCAGCAGTTCGGGGTATGAGCAGTTCTTC. Translation gives CASSSGYEQFF.